This T cell receptor (beta chain) was identified during a study of identifying expanded T cells in peripheral blood. The method was immunoSEQ multiplex PCR; TCRdb's version includes in-frame clones alone and lacks a portion of them. There are some 93,000 clones in the sample; nearly 90% occur only once, and less than 6% lies in the top ten. As regards this clone: No antigen is known for it.

Healthy donors had no documented immune events, such as infections, while sampled. The study, taken as a whole, reports: Variance in clone template counts between approximately 2-week samples significantly increased with total template count across all healthy donors. Over around two and four weeks, about 15 and 18 clones changed, versus roughly 1.1 between replicates.

The CDR3 runs 14 residues. CDR1 is ENHRY and CDR2 is SYGVKD in the germline V gene. Trimming left V 10 bases short and J 0 bases short, with 13 bases between. The sequencing sample was made of blood. The TCR comes from a person aged 18 to 75 in good health. J is TRBJ1-5 and V is TRBV10-3; possibly TRBD1 for D (5 bases). The DNA for the CDR3 is TGTGCCACCGGGGCGACGTATAGCAATCAGCCCCAGCATTTT. Translating it yields CATGATYSNQPQHF.